These 4 T cell receptor beta chains were sequenced from one sample in a study of CD8 T cells in ankylosing spondylitis. Using its own MiXCR run on the 5' RACE reads, TCRdb lists one record per CDR3 protein. The sample holds some 180,000 distinct CDR3 sequences, 15% to 20% seen once. Sequenced input: blood, either unsorted or a sorted T cell fraction (not recorded which). The receptors stem from a male donor aged 5 to 29 with ankylosing spondylitis or in good health (not recorded which).

This clonotype was recorded many times. J is TRBJ2-6 and V is TRBV12-3 or TRBV12-4; 8 bases match TRBD1. This CDR3 has 18 amino acids. V shed 5 bases, J shed 3 bases, and the junction held 12 bases outside the gene matches. CDR3 in DNA: TGTGCCAGCAGTCAGGCCGGGACAGGATTAAGTGGGGCCAACGTCCTGACTTTC. It codes for CASSQAGTGLSGANVLTF.

The sample holds a few counts of this clonotype. One end of the junction varies from germline; a read error may be responsible. J is TRBJ2-1 and V is TRBV6-6, with a weak D call TRBD2 (6 bases). CDR1 MNHNY and CDR2 SVGAGI come from the germline V gene (reference sequence). The CDR3 loop spans 18 amino acids. The CDR3 DNA follows: TGTGCCAGCAGTAACTCGGGAGCCCGGACCCCAACCTACAATGAGCAGTTCTTC. Its protein product is CASSNSGARTPTYNEQFF.

This clonotype was recorded at least ten times. This chain joins TRBV30 and TRBJ2-2; D tentatively reads TRBD1 or TRBD2 (5 bases each). CDR1 is GTSNPN and CDR2 is SVGIG in the germline V gene (reference sequence). The CDR3 spans 15 residues. Trimming pared 5 bases from V and 1 base from J, leaving 14 bases between. The DNA for the CDR3 is TGTGCCTGGGTACGGGCAGGGAGGAACACCGGGGAGCTGTTTTTT. Translation gives CAWVRAGRNTGELFF.

This clonotype was counted many times. The chain is built from TRBV28 and TRBJ1-3; 8 positions match TRBD1. The length of the CDR3 is 17 residues. Per germline, CDR1 MDHEN and CDR2 SYDVKM. The trim removed 5 bases at V and 3 bases at J, leaving 12 bases unmatched. The CDR3 reads CASSGILRTGFGNTIYF. CDR3 nucleotides: TGTGCCAGCAGTGGAATCCTTCGGACAGGGTTTGGAAACACCATATATTTT.